This TCR beta chain was recorded in a study of blood T cell repertoires in COVID-19. Across the study: Collection of acute and convalescent COVID-19 samples took place in the United States, Italy and Spain.

The CDR3 spans 11 residues. V was clipped by 2 bases and J by 14 bases, with 13 bases between them. Per germline, CDR1 SGHTS and CDR2 YDEGEE. Assay used: immunoSEQ multiplex PCR; TCRdb lists only in-frame clones, some missing. The top ten hold 6.5% to 9.5% of the sample, which has tens of thousands of clones, roughly 88% seen once. This clone showed up just a few times. This clonotype was obtained from a woman aged 70-85 years with acute or convalescent COVID-19. The material sequenced was peripheral blood. The rearrangement uses TRBV5-8 and TRBJ1-2; D ambiguous. CDR3 residues: CASSFLQFNTF. Here the CDR3 DNA reads TGTGCCAGCAGCTTCTTACAGTTCAATACCTTC.